The 24 T cell receptor beta chains below all came from one sample that was sequenced in a study of T-cell reconstitution after alpha-beta-depleted transplantation in children. Preparing the TCRbeta library involved the use of unique molecular identifiers. Each CDR3 protein is one row after TCRdb ran MiXCR on the PCR reads. The sample carries 450,000 to 600,000 distinct CDR3 sequences, about 10% recorded once. The sample consisted of PBMCs, taken before TCRalphabeta/CD19-depleted stem cell transplant. Receptors originate from a child aged 2-9 years with inherited bone marrow failure, due to receive a stem cell transplant.

About this clonotype: A read error may explain this, as a much larger clone is one base away. The chain employs TRBV6-5 and TRBJ1-2; D gene unclear. CDR1 MNHEY and CDR2 SVGAGI come from the germline V gene. The CDR3 length is 13 residues. The CDR3 nucleotides are TGTGCCAGCAGTTCGGGCATGCGGTATGGCCACACCTTC. Translated: CASSSGMRYGHTF.

This clonotype was seen at least ten times. V usage is TRBV27 and J usage is TRBJ2-2; D might be TRBD2 (6 bases). The CDR3 is 15 amino acids. Trimming shortened V by 1 base and J by 4 bases, and 10 bases separated the two germline ends. In germline, CDR1 is MNHEY, CDR2 SMNVEV (reference sequence). The CDR3 coding sequence is TGTGCCAGCAGTTTATACCGAGCGGGCACCGGGGAGCTGTTTTTT. It translates to CASSLYRAGTGELFF.

This rearrangement joins TRBV3-1 to TRBJ1-1; possible D gene TRBD1, 5 bases. This CDR3 contains 18 residues. Trimming shortened V by 4 bases and J by 0 bases, and 21 bases separated the two germline ends. Germline V gene sequence: CDR1 LGHDT, CDR2 YNNKEL (reference sequence). For the CDR3, the DNA is TGTGCCAGCAGCCCCTCCCCTTTTAGACAGAGAATGAACACTGAAGCTTTCTTT. It translates to CASSPSPFRQRMNTEAFF. The complete variable domain, with remaining parts taken from reference TRBV3-1 and TRBJ1-1, reads DTAVSQTPKYLVTQMGNDKSIKCEQNLGHDTMYWYKQDSKKFLKIMFSYNNKELIINETVPNRFSPKSPDKAHLNLHINSLELGDSAVYFCASSPSPFRQRMNTEAFFGQGTRLTVV.

This clonotype was counted only a few times. The chain is built from TRBV4-1 and TRBJ2-7; D gene uncertain. The CDR3 contains 14 residues. V was trimmed by 0 bases and J by 1 base, leaving 7 bases between them. CDR1 is MGHRA, CDR2 YSYEKL, per germline. The CDR3 reads CASSQDDGSYEQYF. In DNA form, the CDR3 reads TGCGCCAGCAGCCAAGACGACGGTTCCTACGAGCAGTACTTC.

This clonotype came up many times. The chain links TRBV27 to TRBJ2-1; 10 bases line up with TRBD2. Germline V CDR1 and CDR2: MNHEY, SMNVEV (reference sequence). Unmatched junction bases numbered 12, after V lost 7 bases and J lost 9 bases. The CDR3 is made up of 15 amino acids. This CDR3 is CASTNGASGRGEQFF. The CDR3 DNA follows: TGTGCCAGCACCAACGGGGCTAGCGGGAGAGGTGAGCAGTTCTTC.

In this sample, this clonotype turned up many times. This chain joins TRBV6-5 and TRBJ2-1; the D is unclear. Germline V gene sequence: CDR1 MNHEY, CDR2 SVGAGI. This CDR3 region has 11 residues. Trimming cost V 5 bases and J 7 bases, with 6 bases left between them. CDR3 sequence: CASSTSNEQFF. CDR3 DNA: TGTGCCAGCAGTACCTCAAATGAGCAGTTCTTC.

This clonotype was counted only a few times. The genes are TRBV20-1 and TRBJ2-1; tentatively, D is TRBD2 (6 bases). CDR3 size: 14 residues. CDR1 is DFQATT, CDR2 SNEGSKA, per germline (reference sequence). V was clipped by 2 bases and J by 2 bases, with 10 bases between them. This CDR3 is CSARRGLPYNEQFF. The CDR3 DNA sequence: TGCAGTGCTAGACGGGGACTCCCCTACAATGAGCAGTTCTTC.

The genes are TRBV5-1 and TRBJ2-1; 8 nucleotides align to TRBD2. The J segment lost 2 bases and the V segment lost 0 bases, leaving 7 bases of the junction unmatched. The germline V gene encodes CDR1 SGHRS and CDR2 YFSETQ. The CDR3 contains 17 residues. The CDR3 loop is CASSLGTGRGTYNEQFF. CDR3 coding DNA: TGCGCCAGCAGCTTGGGTACCGGGAGGGGGACCTACAATGAGCAGTTCTTC.

About this clonotype itself: The junction differs from germline at one of its ends, possibly a read error. The chain recombines TRBV20-1 with TRBJ2-2; the D gene is possibly TRBD2 (5 bases). The CDR3 sequence is 13 residues long. CDR1 and CDR2 (germline): DFQATT, SNEGSKA (reference sequence). CDR3: CSARTPHTWELFF. Here the CDR3 DNA reads TGCAGTGCGAGGACTCCTCACACCTGGGAGCTGTTTTTT.

The chain has TRBV27 and TRBJ2-1, with D unclear. The CDR3 is 13 amino acids. From germline, CDR1 is MNHEY and CDR2 SMNVEV (reference sequence). Trimming stripped 2 bases from V and 10 bases from J, with 12 bases between. The CDR3 protein is CASSLVWAAEQFF. The CDR3 DNA is TGTGCCAGCAGTTTAGTGTGGGCAGCGGAGCAGTTCTTC.

Only a few counts were recorded for this clonotype. The V call is TRBV6-5, the J call TRBJ1-2; a possible D gene is TRBD1 (6 bases). Germline assignment: CDR1 MNHEY and CDR2 SVGAGI. V gave up 2 bases and J gave up 6 bases, with 10 bases separating them. CDR3 length: 13 residues. The CDR3 sequence is CASSYGQGHGYTF. The CDR3, as DNA: TGTGCCAGCAGTTACGGGCAGGGGCATGGCTACACCTTC.

This clonotype was observed many times. The chain employs TRBV4-3 and TRBJ2-2; TRBD2 matches at 10 bases. Trimming at V came to 8 bases and at J to 0 bases, leaving 12 bases not matched to a gene. The CDR3 covers 18 residues. CDR1 is LGHNA, CDR2 YSLEER, per germline. The CDR3 is CASATGTSATSNTGELFF. In DNA, the CDR3 is TGCGCCAGCGCGACCGGGACTAGCGCAACATCGAACACCGGGGAGCTGTTTTTT.

This clonotype has more than one count but fewer than ten. The V and J genes are TRBV30 and TRBJ2-7; the D gene could be TRBD1 or TRBD2 (6 bases each). This CDR3 spans 12 amino acids. The ends were cut back, 1 base at V and 12 bases at J, with 16 bases in the middle. Germline CDR1 and CDR2: GTSNPN and SVGIG (reference sequence). CDR3 protein: CAWSAGAGRLYF. As DNA, the CDR3 is TGTGCCTGGAGTGCGGGGGCAGGGAGGTTGTACTTC.

The sample holds many counts of this clonotype. The chain uses TRBV6-5 and TRBJ1-1, with a weak D call TRBD1 (5 bases). The CDR3 contains 13 residues. Trimming shortened V by 2 bases and J by 6 bases, and 10 bases separated the two germline ends. The germline CDR1 and CDR2 sequences are MNHEY and SVGAGI. The CDR3, as DNA: TGTGCCAGCAGTTACGGGGGTGACCCTGAAGCTTTCTTT. It translates to CASSYGGDPEAFF.

This clonotype was seen many times. A read error is likely, as this CDR3 ends without the conserved phenylalanine or tryptophan. The limits of the CDR3 on the DNA are not certain, so only TCRdb's listed CDR3 is given. The J gene is TRBJ2-7, the V gene TRBV28; TRBD2, the D gene given by the table, was not confirmed from the DNA. From its first to its last residue, the CDR3 has 12 amino acids. Germline V gene sequence: CDR1 MDHEN, CDR2 SYDVKM. This CDR3 reads CASSLICGGGPT.

The table lists this clonotype with many counts. This chain connects TRBV4-3 to TRBJ1-1, with a tentative D call TRBD1 (6 bases). The CDR3 spans 15 residues. Germline V CDR1 and CDR2: LGHNA, YSLEER. V was trimmed by 4 bases and J by 2 bases, leaving 14 bases between them. CDR3: CASSLRTAGNTEAFF. For the CDR3, the DNA is TGCGCCAGCAGCCTCCGGACAGCAGGTAACACTGAAGCTTTCTTT.

This clonotype showed up many times. The chain employs TRBV20-1 and TRBJ2-1; TRBD2 matches at 9 bases. The trim removed 2 bases at V and 7 bases at J, leaving 6 bases unmatched. The CDR3 is 14 amino acids. Germline-derived CDR1 and CDR2 are DFQATT and SNEGSKA (reference sequence). CDR3 bases: TGCAGTGCTAGACCCAGCGGGAGGACTAATGAGCAGTTCTTC. As protein: CSARPSGRTNEQFF.

The sample holds many counts of this clonotype. The V and J genes are TRBV4-3 and TRBJ2-7, with D possibly matching TRBD1 (5 bases). V lost 4 bases to trimming and J lost 5 bases, with 21 bases between them. Germline V gene lookup returns CDR1 LGHNA and CDR2 YSLEER. The CDR3 sequence is 16 residues long. The CDR3 nucleotides are TGCGCCAGCAGCCCCGAAAAGACAGCTAGGGTCCACGAGCAGTACTTC. This codes for CASSPEKTARVHEQYF.

The chain joins TRBV4-1 to TRBJ2-2; D call uncertain. Trimming pared 1 base from V and 4 bases from J, leaving 19 bases between. Germline V gene lookup returns CDR1 MGHRA and CDR2 YSYEKL. The CDR3 length is 18 residues. The CDR3 sequence is CASSQVIRRKLGTGELFF. In DNA form, the CDR3 reads TGCGCCAGCAGCCAAGTCATTAGGCGGAAACTGGGCACCGGGGAGCTGTTTTTT.

This CDR3 reads CSARAGTLSNQPQHF. The CDR3 coding sequence is TGCAGTGCTAGAGCCGGGACACTTAGCAATCAGCCCCAGCATTTT. V usage is TRBV20-1 and J usage is TRBJ1-5, with D possibly TRBD1 on 6 matching bases. CDR3 length: 15 residues. The V and J ends lost 1 base and 0 bases respectively, with 10 bases between them. Germline CDR1 DFQATT, CDR2 SNEGSKA (reference sequence).

This clonotype was seen repeatedly, ten times or more. V is TRBV4-3 and J is TRBJ1-3, with D unclear. Germline V gene lookup returns CDR1 LGHNA and CDR2 YSLEER. CDR3 length: 16 residues. V lost 0 bases and J 2 bases, leaving 11 bases between the germline ends. CDR3 in amino acids: CASSQDELRAGNTIYF. CDR3 DNA: TGCGCCAGCAGCCAAGATGAACTCCGGGCTGGAAACACCATATATTTT.

At least ten counts were recorded for this clonotype. V usage is TRBV20-1 and J usage is TRBJ1-5; D is unclear. V lost 0 bases to trimming and J lost 3 bases, with 12 bases between them. Germline V CDR1 and CDR2: DFQATT, SNEGSKA (reference sequence). The CDR3 covers 15 residues. CDR3 residues: CSARDATWDNQPQHF. In DNA, the CDR3 is TGCAGTGCTAGAGACGCAACTTGGGACAATCAGCCCCAGCATTTT.

This clonotype was seen ten or more times. The V and J genes are TRBV28 and TRBJ1-2; D might be TRBD1 (6 bases). The CDR3 is 15 amino acids. V was cut by 3 bases and J by 7 bases, with 18 bases left in between. The germline V gene encodes CDR1 MDHEN and CDR2 SYDVKM. CDR3 in DNA: TGTGCCAGCAGTTTGCACGGGGGCGCCGGTCGTGGCTACACCTTC. Encoded protein: CASSLHGGAGRGYTF.

This clonotype was picked up many times. V gene TRBV29-1 combines with J gene TRBJ1-1; D is possibly TRBD1 (6 bases). CDR3 size: 13 residues. V lost 5 bases and J lost 2, with 12 bases in between. Per germline, CDR1 SQVTM and CDR2 ANQGSEA. CDR3 in amino acids: CSVTRQANTEAFF. In DNA, the CDR3 is TGCAGCGTTACAAGACAGGCTAACACTGAAGCTTTCTTT.